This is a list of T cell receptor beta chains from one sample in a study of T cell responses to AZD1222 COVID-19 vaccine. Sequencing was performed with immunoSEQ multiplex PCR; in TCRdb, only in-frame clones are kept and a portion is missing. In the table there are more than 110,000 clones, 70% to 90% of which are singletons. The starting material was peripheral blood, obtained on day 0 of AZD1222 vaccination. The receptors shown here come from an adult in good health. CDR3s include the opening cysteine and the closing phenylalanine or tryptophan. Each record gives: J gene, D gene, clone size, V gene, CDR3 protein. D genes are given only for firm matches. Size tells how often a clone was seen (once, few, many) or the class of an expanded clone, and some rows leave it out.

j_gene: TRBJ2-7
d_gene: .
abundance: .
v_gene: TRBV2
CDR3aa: CASSERARQYF

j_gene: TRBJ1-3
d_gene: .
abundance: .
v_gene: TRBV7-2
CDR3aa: CASSLLREGNTIYF

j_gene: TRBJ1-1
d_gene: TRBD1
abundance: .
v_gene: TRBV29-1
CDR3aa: CSVEDWTGGVGDTEAFF

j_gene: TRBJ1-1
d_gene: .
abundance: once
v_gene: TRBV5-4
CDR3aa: CASSLDGGGTEAFF

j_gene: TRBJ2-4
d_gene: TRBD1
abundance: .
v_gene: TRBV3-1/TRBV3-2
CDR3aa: CASSPDRGSGTKNIQYF

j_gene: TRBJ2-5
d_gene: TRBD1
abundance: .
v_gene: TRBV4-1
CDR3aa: CASSQGARDRGKETQYF

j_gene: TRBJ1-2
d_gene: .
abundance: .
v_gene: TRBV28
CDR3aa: CASNNRVRGYTF

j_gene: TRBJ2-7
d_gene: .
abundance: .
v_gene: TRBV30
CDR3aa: CAWSTSTSSYEQYF

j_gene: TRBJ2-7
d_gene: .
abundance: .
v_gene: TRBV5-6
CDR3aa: CASSWGNYEQYF

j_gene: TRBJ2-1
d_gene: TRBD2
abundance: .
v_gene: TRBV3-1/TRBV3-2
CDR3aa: CASSLAGALGNEQFF

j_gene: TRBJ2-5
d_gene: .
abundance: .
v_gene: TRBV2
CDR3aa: CASRANEETQYF

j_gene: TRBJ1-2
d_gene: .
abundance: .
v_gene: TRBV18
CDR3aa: CASSPEQYSYGYTF

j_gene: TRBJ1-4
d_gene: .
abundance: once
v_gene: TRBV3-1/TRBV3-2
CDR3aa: CASSRWTPATNEKLFF

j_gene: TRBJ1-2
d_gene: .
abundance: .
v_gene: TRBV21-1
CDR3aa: CASSSEEGSYGYTF

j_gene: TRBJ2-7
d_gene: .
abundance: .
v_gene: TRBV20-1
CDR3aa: CSASKSWISSYEQYF

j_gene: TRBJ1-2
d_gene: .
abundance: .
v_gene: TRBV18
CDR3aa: CASSPGSGYTF

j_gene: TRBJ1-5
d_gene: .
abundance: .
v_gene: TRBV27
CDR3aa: CASSLGGRGHQPQHF

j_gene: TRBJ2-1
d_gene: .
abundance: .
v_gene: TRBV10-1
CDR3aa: CASSRGFGEQFF

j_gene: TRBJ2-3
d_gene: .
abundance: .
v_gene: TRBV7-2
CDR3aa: CASSLMVIGTRTDTQYF

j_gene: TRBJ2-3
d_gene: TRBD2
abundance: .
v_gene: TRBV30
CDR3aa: CAWRTSGGTDTQYF

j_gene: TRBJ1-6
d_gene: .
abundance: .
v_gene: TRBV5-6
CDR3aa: CASSSRPTDYNSPLHF

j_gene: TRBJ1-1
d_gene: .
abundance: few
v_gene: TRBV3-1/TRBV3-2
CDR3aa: CASSQPGPPKTEAFF

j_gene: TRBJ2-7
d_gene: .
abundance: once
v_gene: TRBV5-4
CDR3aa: CASSPSRDRAYEQYF